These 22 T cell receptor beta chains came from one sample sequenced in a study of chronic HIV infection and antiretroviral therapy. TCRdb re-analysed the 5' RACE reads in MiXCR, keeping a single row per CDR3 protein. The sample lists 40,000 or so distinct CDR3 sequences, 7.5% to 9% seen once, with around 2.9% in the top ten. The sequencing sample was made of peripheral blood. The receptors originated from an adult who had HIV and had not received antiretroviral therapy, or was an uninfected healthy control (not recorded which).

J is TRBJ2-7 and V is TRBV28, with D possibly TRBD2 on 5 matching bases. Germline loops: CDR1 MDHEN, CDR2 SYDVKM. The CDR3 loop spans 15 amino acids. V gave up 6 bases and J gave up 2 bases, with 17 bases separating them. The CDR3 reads CASSPSDSVPYEQYF. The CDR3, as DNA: TGTGCCAGCAGCCCTTCGGATAGCGTGCCCTACGAGCAGTACTTC.

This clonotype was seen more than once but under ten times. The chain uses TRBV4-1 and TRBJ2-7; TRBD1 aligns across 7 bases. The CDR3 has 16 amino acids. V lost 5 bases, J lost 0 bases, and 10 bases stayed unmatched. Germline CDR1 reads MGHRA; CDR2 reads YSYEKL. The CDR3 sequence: CASSIDTGASSYEQYF. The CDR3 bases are TGCGCCAGCAGCATAGATACAGGGGCCAGCTCCTACGAGCAGTACTTC.

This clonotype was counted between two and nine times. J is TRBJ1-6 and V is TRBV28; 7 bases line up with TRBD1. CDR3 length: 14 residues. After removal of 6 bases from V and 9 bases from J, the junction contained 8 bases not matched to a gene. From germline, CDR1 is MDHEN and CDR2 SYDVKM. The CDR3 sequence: CASSNRGLSSPLHF. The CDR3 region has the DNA TGTGCCAGCAGCAACAGGGGATTAAGTTCACCCCTCCACTTT.

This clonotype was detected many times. The chain's CDR3 is CASSLRSGQETQYF. The DNA for the CDR3 is TGTGCCAGCAGTTTACGGTCAGGTCAAGAGACCCAGTACTTC. V usage is TRBV28 and J usage is TRBJ2-5, with D unresolved. Trimming took 2 bases from V and 2 from J, leaving 9 bases between them. The CDR3 consists of 14 residues. CDR1 and CDR2 from the germline V gene are MDHEN and SYDVKM.

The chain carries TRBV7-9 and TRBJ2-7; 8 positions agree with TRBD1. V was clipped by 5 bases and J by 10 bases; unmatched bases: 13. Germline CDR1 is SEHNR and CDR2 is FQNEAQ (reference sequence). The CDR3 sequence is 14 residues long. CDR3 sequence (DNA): TGTGCCAGCAGCCAATTGGGAGCAGGGGGCTCTCAGTACTTC. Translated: CASSQLGAGGSQYF.

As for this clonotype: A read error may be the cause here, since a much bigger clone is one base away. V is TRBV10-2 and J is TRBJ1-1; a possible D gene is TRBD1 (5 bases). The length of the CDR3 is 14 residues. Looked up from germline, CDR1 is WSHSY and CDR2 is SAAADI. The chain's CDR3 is CASADGAPDTETFF. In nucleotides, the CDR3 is TGCGCCAGCGCGGATGGGGCGCCGGACACTGAAACTTTCTTT.

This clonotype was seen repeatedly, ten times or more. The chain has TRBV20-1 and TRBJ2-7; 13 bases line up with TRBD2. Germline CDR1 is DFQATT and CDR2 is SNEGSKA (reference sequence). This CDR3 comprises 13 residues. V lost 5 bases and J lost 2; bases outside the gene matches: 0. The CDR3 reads CSAGLAGAYEQYF. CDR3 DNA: TGCAGTGCTGGACTAGCGGGAGCCTACGAGCAGTACTTC.

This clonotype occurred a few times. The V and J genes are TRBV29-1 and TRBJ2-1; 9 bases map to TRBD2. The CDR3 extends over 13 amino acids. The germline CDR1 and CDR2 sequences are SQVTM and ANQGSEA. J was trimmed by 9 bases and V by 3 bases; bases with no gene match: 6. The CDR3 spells CSVEREGWGEQFF. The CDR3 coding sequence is TGCAGCGTTGAGCGGGAGGGTTGGGGTGAGCAGTTCTTC.

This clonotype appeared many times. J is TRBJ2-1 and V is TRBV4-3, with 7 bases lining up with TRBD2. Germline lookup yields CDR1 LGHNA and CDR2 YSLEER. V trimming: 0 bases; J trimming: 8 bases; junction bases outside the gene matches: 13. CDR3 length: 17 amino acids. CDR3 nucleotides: TGCGCCAGCAGCCAAGAGGCGGCGGGAGTACAGAACGATGAGCAGTTCTTC. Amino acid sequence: CASSQEAAGVQNDEQFF.

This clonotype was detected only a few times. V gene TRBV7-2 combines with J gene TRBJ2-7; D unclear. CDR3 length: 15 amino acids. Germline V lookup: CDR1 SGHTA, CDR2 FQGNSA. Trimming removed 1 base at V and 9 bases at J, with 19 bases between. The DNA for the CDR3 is TGTGCCAGCAGCTTAGTACCCAGCAAGATCGGAGTGCAGTACTTC. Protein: CASSLVPSKIGVQYF.

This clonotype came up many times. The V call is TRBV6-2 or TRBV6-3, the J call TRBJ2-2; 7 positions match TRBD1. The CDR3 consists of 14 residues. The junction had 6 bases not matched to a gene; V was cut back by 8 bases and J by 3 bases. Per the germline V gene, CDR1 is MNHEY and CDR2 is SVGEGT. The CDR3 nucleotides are TGTGCCAGCCAACAGGGGACCTACACCGGGGAGCTGTTTTTT. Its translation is CASQQGTYTGELFF.

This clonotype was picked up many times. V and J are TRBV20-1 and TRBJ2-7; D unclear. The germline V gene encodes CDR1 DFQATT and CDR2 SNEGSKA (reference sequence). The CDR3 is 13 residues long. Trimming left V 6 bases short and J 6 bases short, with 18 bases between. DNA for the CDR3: TGCAGTGCATGGTACTCGGAGACATTCGAGCAGTACTTC. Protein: CSAWYSETFEQYF.

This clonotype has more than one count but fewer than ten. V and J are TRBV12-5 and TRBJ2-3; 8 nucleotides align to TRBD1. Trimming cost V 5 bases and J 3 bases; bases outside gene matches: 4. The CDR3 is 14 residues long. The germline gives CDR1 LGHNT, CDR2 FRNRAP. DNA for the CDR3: TGTGCTAGTGGTCGACGACAGGGGACAGATACGCAGTATTTT. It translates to CASGRRQGTDTQYF.

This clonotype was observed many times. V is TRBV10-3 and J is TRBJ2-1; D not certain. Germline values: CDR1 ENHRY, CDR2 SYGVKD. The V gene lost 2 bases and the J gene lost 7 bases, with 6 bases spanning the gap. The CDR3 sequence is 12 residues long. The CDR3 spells CAISEHFNEQFF. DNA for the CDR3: TGTGCCATCAGTGAGCACTTTAATGAGCAGTTCTTC.

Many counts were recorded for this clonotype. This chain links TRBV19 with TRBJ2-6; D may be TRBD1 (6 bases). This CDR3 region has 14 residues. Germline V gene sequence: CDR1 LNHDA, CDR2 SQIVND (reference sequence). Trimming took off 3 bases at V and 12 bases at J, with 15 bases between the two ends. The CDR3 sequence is CASSIHRADSVLTF. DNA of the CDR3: TGTGCCAGTAGTATCCACAGGGCAGACAGCGTCCTGACTTTC. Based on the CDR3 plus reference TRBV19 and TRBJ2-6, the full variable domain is DGGITQSPKYLFRKEGQNVTLSCEQNLNHDAMYWYRQDPGQGLRLIYYSQIVNDFQKGDIAEGYSVSREKKESFPLTVTSAQKNPTAFYLCASSIHRADSVLTFGAGSRLTVL.

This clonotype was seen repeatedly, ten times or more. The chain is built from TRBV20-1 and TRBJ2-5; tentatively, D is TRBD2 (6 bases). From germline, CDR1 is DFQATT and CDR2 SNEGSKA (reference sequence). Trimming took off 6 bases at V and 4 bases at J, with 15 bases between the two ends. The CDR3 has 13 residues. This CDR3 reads CSAVVGGVETQYF. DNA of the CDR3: TGCAGTGCAGTAGTCGGGGGTGTAGAGACCCAGTACTTC.

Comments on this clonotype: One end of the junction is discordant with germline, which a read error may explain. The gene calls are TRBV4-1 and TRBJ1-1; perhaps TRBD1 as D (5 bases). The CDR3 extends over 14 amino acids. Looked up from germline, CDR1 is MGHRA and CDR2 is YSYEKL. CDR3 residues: CASSQGQLYTETFF. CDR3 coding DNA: TGCGCCAGCAGCCAAGGACAGTTATACACTGAAACTTTCTTT.

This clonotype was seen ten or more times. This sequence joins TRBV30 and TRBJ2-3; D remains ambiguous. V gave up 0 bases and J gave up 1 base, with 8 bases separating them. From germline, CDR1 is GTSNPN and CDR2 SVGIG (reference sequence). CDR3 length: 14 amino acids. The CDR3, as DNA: TGTGCCTGGAGTGTACTGGCCCGCACAGATACGCAGTATTTT. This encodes CAWSVLARTDTQYF.

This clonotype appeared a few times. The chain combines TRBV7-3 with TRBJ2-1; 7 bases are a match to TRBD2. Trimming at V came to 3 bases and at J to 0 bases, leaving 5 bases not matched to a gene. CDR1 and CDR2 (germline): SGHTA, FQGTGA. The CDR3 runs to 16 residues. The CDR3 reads CASSLSGGSSYNEQFF. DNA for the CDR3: TGTGCCAGCAGCTTGAGCGGCGGGAGCTCCTACAATGAGCAGTTCTTC.

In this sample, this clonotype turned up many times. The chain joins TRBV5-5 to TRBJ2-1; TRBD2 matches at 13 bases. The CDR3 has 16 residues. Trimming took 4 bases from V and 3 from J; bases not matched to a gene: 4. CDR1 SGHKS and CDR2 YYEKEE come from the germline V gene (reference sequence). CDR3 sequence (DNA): TGTGCCAGCAGCCGTTGGACTAGCGGGAGCTACAATGAGCAGTTCTTC. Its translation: CASSRWTSGSYNEQFF.

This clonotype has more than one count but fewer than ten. CDR3 nucleotide sequence: TGCAGCGTTGTTAGACTTTGGGGGACTGAAGCTTTCTTT. Its protein product is CSVVRLWGTEAFF. The chain carries TRBV29-1 and TRBJ1-1, with TRBD1 as a possible D gene (5 bases). Germline V gene lookup returns CDR1 SQVTM and CDR2 ANQGSEA. V lost 4 bases and J lost 5, with 14 bases in between. This CDR3 comprises 13 residues.

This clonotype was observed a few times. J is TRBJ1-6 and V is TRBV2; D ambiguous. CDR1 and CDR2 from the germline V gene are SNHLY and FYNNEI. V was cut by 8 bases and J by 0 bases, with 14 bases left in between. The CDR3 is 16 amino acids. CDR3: CASRLISSSYNSPLHF. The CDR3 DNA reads TGTGCCAGCCGACTCATCTCGAGCTCCTATAATTCACCCCTCCACTTT. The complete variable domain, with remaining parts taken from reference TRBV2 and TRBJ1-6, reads EPEVTQTPSHQVTQMGQEVILRCVPISNHLYFYWYRQILGQKVEFLVSFYNNEISEKSEIFDDQFSVERPDGSNFTLKIRSTKLEDSAMYFCASRLISSSYNSPLHFGNGTRLTVT.